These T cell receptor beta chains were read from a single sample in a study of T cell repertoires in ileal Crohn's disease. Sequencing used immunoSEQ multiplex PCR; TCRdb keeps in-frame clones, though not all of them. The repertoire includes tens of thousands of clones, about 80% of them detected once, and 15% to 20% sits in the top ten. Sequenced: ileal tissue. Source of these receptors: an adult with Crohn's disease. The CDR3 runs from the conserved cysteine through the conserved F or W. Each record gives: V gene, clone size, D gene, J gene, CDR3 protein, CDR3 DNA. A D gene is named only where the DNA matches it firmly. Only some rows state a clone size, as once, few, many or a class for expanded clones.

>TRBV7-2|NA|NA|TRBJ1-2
CASSLGVGGLGGYTF
TGTGCCAGCAGCTTAGGGGTAGGAGGGTTAGGAGGCTACACCTTC
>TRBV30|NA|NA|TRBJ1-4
CAWSVRATNEKLFF
TGTGCCTGGAGTGTACGGGCAACTAATGAAAAACTGTTTTTT
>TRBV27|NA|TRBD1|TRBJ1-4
CASSTRTGTAKRTNEKLFF
TGTGCCAGCAGCACACGCACCGGGACAGCCAAGCGAACTAATGAAAAACTGTTTTTT
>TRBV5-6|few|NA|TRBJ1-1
CASSLYGVVMNTEAFF
TGTGCCAGCAGCTTGTATGGAGTTGTCATGAACACTGAAGCTTTCTTT
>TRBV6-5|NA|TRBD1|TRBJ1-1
CASSLGTGGTEAFF
TGTGCCAGCAGTTTGGGAACAGGGGGCACTGAAGCTTTCTTT
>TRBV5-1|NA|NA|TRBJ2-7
CASSLGGAPYEQYF
TGCGCCAGCAGCTTGGGCGGGGCGCCCTACGAGCAGTACTTC
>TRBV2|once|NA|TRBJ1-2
CASRGAGGFYGYTF
TGTGCCAGCAGAGGGGCCGGGGGATTCTATGGCTACACCTTC
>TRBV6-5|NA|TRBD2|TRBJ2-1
CASSYSGTSGNNEQFF
TGTGCCAGCAGTTACTCTGGGACTAGCGGGAACAATGAGCAGTTCTTC
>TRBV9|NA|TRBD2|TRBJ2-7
CASSVGVAGVNEQYF
TGTGCCAGCAGCGTAGGGGTAGCGGGAGTGAACGAGCAGTACTTC
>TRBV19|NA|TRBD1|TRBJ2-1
CASSVGQGNNEQFF
TGTGCCAGTAGTGTGGGACAGGGAAACAATGAGCAGTTCTTC